Presented here are 13 T cell receptor beta chains from one specimen sequenced in a study of cytomegalovirus exposure and HLA in healthy donors (dated by TCRdb to 2016 to 2017). Libraries came from the immunoSEQ multiplex PCR assay. A mixture of 60 forward primers for TCR Vbeta segments and 13 reverse primers for TCR Jbeta segments was used in the multiplex PCR. TCRdb carries this immuneACCESS record with in-frame sequences only. Its versions omit some clonotypes, under half of them owing to an unresolved V gene in the studies checked, with the rest unexplained. The sample includes about 93,000 clones, with roughly 75% observed a single time. The ten largest clonotypes hold less than 9.5% of the sample. The source material was PBMCs. Source of these receptors: a man aged 25-45 years in good health and CMV-seronegative.

This chain uses TRBV30 with TRBJ2-1; D remains unclear. Germline-derived CDR1 and CDR2 are GTSNPN and SVGIG (reference sequence). This CDR3 comprises 13 residues. Trimming cost V 0 bases and J 5 bases, with 8 bases left between them. The CDR3 spells CAWSVGSNNEQFF. In DNA form, the CDR3 reads TGTGCCTGGAGTGTTGGCTCAAACAATGAGCAGTTCTTC.

The gene calls are TRBV19 and TRBJ2-3, with 8 positions matching TRBD2. With V trimmed by 2 bases and J by 6 bases, 7 bases remained unmatched. The germline gives CDR1 LNHDA, CDR2 SQIVND (reference sequence). The CDR3 extends over 15 amino acids. The CDR3 is CASSILAGGQDTQYF. CDR3 DNA: TGTGCCAGTAGTATATTGGCGGGGGGCCAGGATACGCAGTATTTT.

The chain joins TRBV21-1 to TRBJ2-5; whether TRBD2, the table's D call, matches the DNA was not checked. TRBV21-1 is classified as a pseudogene. The CDR3 sequence is 13 residues long. The chain's CDR3 is CASRTGSQETQYF. The CDR3 DNA is TGTGCCAGCAGGACGGGTTCCCAAGAGACCCAGTACTTC.

The rearrangement uses TRBV18 and TRBJ2-7, with 7 bases fitting TRBD1. CDR1 and CDR2 from the germline V gene are KGHSH and LQKENI. CDR3 size: 14 residues. V dropped 5 bases and J dropped 1; count of bases not matched to a gene: 5. CDR3 coding DNA: TGTGCCAGCTCAGGACGGACAGGTTCCTACGAGCAGTACTTC. As protein: CASSGRTGSYEQYF.

The J gene is TRBJ2-1, the V gene TRBV7-9, with 8 bases that match TRBD2. Germline lookup yields CDR1 SEHNR and CDR2 FQNEAQ (reference sequence). This CDR3 is built from 15 residues. After removal of 5 bases from V and 5 bases from J, the junction contained 8 bases not matched to a gene. The CDR3 nucleotides read TGTGCCAGCAGCCTAGGGGCGGGGGGACACAATGAGCAGTTCTTC. This sequence encodes CASSLGAGGHNEQFF. Filled out from reference TRBV7-9 and TRBJ2-1, the complete variable domain reads DTGVSQNPRHKITKRGQNVTFRCDPISEHNRLYWYRQTLGQGPEFLTYFQNEAQLEKSRLLSDRFSAERPKGSFSTLEIQRTEQGDSAMYLCASSLGAGGHNEQFFGPGTRLTVL.

V is TRBV4-2 and J is TRBJ2-1; TRBD1 aligns across 11 bases. J was trimmed by 7 bases and V by 0 bases; bases with no gene match: 14. This CDR3 comprises 19 residues. Per germline, CDR1 LGHNA and CDR2 YNFKEQ. The CDR3 DNA sequence: TGTGCCAGCAGCCAAGATCCTCTTGGGGGACAGGGGGTTCAAAATGAGCAGTTCTTC. Translation gives CASSQDPLGGQGVQNEQFF.

This chain connects TRBV7-8 to TRBJ2-3; 12 bases agree with TRBD2. V trimming: 2 bases; J trimming: 3 bases; junction bases outside the gene matches: 0. The CDR3 runs 15 residues. Germline V CDR1 and CDR2: SGHVS, FQNEAQ. CDR3 sequence: CASSLLAGGTDTQYF. The CDR3 DNA sequence: TGTGCCAGCAGCTTACTAGCGGGGGGGACAGATACGCAGTATTTT.

V is TRBV6-1 and J is TRBJ1-2; a possible D gene is TRBD1 (5 bases). This CDR3 spans 15 amino acids. The V end lost 2 bases, the J end lost 8 bases, and 18 bases lay between the germline ends. Germline CDR1 and CDR2: MNHNS and SASEGT. The CDR3 bases are TGTGCCAGCAGTGAATCTAGGGGTTTGACCCGCGGCTACACCTTC. It encodes CASSESRGLTRGYTF.

The J gene is TRBJ1-2, the V gene TRBV9, with 8 bases fitting TRBD1. The V and J ends lost 3 bases and 4 bases, in that order; junction bases with no gene match: 5. Germline V gene data show CDR1 as SGDLS and CDR2 as YYNGEE. CDR3 length equals 14 residues. Here the CDR3 reads CASSGNRGSYGYTF. CDR3 bases: TGTGCCAGCAGCGGTAACAGGGGGTCCTATGGCTACACCTTC.

This chain uses TRBV7-8 with TRBJ1-3, with D perhaps matching TRBD1 (6 bases). The CDR3 has 17 residues. Germline V gives CDR1 SGHVS, CDR2 FQNEAQ. The V gene lost 1 base and the J gene lost 1 base, with 14 bases spanning the gap. In DNA form, the CDR3 reads TGTGCCAGCAGCTTAGTCCCCAGGGGTCAATCTGGAAACACCATATATTTT. Protein sequence: CASSLVPRGQSGNTIYF.

The chain couples TRBV30 to TRBJ1-1; D is possibly TRBD1 (5 bases). Germline V gives CDR1 GTSNPN, CDR2 SVGIG (reference sequence). V lost 3 bases and J 0 bases, leaving 14 bases between the germline ends. This CDR3 has 15 amino acids. CDR3 nucleotide sequence: TGTGCCTGGAGGGGCCTAGGGGACTTGAACACTGAAGCTTTCTTT. It yields the protein CAWRGLGDLNTEAFF.

The chain recombines TRBV5-1 with TRBJ2-1; a possible D gene is TRBD1 (5 bases). The V gene's germline CDR1 is SGHRS and CDR2 YFSETQ. V lost 2 bases, J lost 1 base, and 7 bases lay in between. The CDR3 contains 14 residues. CDR3: CASSLQASYNEQFF. In DNA form, the CDR3 reads TGCGCCAGCAGCTTACAGGCGTCCTACAATGAGCAGTTCTTC.

V is TRBV4-2 and J is TRBJ1-1; 7 bases map to TRBD1. In germline, CDR1 is LGHNA, CDR2 YNFKEQ. CDR3 length equals 15 residues. V gave up 2 bases and J gave up 0 bases; unmatched junction bases: 3. The CDR3 region is CASSQPDRVNTEAFF. In DNA form, the CDR3 reads TGTGCCAGCAGCCAACCCGACAGGGTGAACACTGAAGCTTTCTTT.